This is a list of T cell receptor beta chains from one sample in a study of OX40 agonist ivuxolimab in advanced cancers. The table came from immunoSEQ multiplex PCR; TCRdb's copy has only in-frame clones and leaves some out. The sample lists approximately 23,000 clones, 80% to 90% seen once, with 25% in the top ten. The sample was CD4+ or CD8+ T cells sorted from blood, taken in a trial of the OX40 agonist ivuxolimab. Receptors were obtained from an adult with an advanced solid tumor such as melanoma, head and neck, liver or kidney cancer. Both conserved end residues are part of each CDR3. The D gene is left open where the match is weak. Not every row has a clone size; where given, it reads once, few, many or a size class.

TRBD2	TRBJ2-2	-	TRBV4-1	TGCGCCAGCAGCCAAGATTCGGTGGGACTAGCTCCTAACACCGGGGAGCTGTTTTTT	CASSQDSVGLAPNTGELFF
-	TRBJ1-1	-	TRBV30	TGTGCCGGGCCCGGACCTAACACTGAAGCTTTCTTT	CAGPGPNTEAFF
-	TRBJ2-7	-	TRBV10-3	TGTGCCATCAGTGAGTCAGGCACAGGCGCTTACGAGCAGTACTTC	CAISESGTGAYEQYF
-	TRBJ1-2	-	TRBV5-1	TGCGCCAGCAGCTTGGTGTCTGCAGGGAGGTTGGATGGCTACACCTTC	CASSLVSAGRLDGYTF
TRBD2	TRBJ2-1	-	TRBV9	TGTGCCAGCAGCGCGACTAGCGGGAGTGGGAATGAGCAGTTCTTC	CASSATSGSGNEQFF
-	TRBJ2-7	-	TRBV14	TGTGCCAGCAGCGTGTTAGCGGAGACCTACGAGCAGTACTTC	CASSVLAETYEQYF
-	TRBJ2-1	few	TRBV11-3	TGTGCCAGCAGCTTAAGCGGGCTTAACAATGAGCAGTTCTTC	CASSLSGLNNEQFF
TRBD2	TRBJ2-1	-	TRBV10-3	TGTGCCATCAAGGGGACTAGCGGGAGAGGTGAGCAGTTCTTC	CAIKGTSGRGEQFF
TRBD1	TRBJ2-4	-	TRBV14	TGTGCCAGCAGACAGACAGGGCTGGAAAACATTCAGTACTTC	CASRQTGLENIQYF
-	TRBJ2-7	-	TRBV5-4	TGTGCCAGCAGCTTGGATAACAGATACGAGCAGTACTTC	CASSLDNRYEQYF
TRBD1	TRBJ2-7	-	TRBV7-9	TGTGCCAGCAGCTCTGGGACAGCAACCTACGAGCAGTACTTC	CASSSGTATYEQYF
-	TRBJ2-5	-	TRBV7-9	TGTGCCAGCAGCCCCAACGGGGGCCAAGAGACCCAGTACTTC	CASSPNGGQETQYF
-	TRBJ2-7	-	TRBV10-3	TGTGCCACGAGGGGGATAGCGGAATCCTACGAGCAGTACTTC	CATRGIAESYEQYF
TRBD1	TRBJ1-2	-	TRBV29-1	TGCAGCGTTGAAATTAGACAGGGGTATACGTATGGCTACACCTTC	CSVEIRQGYTYGYTF